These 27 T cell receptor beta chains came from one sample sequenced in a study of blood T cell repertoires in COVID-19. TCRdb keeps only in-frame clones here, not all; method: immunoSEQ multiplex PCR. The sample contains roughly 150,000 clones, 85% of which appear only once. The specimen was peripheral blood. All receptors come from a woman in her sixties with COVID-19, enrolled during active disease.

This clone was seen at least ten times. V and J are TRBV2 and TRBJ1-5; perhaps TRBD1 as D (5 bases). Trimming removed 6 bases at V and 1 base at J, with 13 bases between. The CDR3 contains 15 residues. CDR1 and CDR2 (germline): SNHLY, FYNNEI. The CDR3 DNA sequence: TGTGCCAGCAGGGGGGGTCTCCAAAGCAATCAGCCCCAGCATTTT. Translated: CASRGGLQSNQPQHF.

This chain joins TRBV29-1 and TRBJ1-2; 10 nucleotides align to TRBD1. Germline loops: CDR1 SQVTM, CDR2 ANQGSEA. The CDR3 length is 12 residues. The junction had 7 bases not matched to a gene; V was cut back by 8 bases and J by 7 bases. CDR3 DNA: TGCAGCTTCACCGGGACAGGGGCTGGCTACACCTTC. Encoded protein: CSFTGTGAGYTF.

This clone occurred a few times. The CDR3 protein is CASFTRGWDTEAFF. In DNA form, the CDR3 reads TGTGCCAGCTTTACCCGAGGGTGGGACACTGAAGCTTTCTTT. The rearrangement uses TRBV5-8 and TRBJ1-1; D not certain. This CDR3 has 14 residues. Trimming stripped 7 bases from V and 3 bases from J, with 16 bases between. Per the germline V gene, CDR1 is SGHTS and CDR2 is YDEGEE.

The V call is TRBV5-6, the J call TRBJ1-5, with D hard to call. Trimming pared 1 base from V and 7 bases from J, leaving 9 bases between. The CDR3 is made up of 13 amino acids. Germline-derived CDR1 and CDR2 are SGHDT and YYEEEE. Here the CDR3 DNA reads TGTGCCAGCAGCTTGTTCAGCGACCAGCCCCAGCATTTT. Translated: CASSLFSDQPQHF.

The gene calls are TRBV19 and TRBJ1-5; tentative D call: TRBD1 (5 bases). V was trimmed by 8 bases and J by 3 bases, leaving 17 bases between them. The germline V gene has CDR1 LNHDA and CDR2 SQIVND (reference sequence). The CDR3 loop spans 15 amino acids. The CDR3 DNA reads TGTGCCAGTCGAGCTGTGGACATTGCCAATCAGCCCCAGCATTTT. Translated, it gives CASRAVDIANQPQHF. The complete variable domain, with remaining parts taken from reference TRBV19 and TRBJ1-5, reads DGGITQSPKYLFRKEGQNVTLSCEQNLNHDAMYWYRQDPGQGLRLIYYSQIVNDFQKGDIAEGYSVSREKKESFPLTVTSAQKNPTAFYLCASRAVDIANQPQHFGDGTRLSIL.

The CDR3 DNA follows: TGTGCCACCGCTGCTAGCGGGTACAAAGAGCAGTACTTC. Translation: CATAASGYKEQYF. This chain uses TRBV15 with TRBJ2-7; 8 nucleotides line up with TRBD2. The trim removed 8 bases at V and 7 bases at J, leaving 10 bases unmatched. The CDR3 has 13 residues. The germline V gene encodes CDR1 LNHNV and CDR2 YYDKDF (reference sequence).

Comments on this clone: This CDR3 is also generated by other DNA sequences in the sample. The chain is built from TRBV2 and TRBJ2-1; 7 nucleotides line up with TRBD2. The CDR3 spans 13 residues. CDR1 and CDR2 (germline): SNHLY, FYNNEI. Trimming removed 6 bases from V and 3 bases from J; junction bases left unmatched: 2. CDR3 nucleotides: TGTGCCAGCAGCTGGACTAGCTACAATGAGCAGTTCTTC. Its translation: CASSWTSYNEQFF.

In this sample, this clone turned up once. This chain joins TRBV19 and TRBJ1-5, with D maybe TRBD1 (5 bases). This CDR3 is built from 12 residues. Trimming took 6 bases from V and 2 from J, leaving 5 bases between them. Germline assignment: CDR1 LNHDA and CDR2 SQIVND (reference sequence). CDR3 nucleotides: TGTGCCAGTAGGACAGGCAATCAGCCCCAGCATTTT. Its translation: CASRTGNQPQHF.

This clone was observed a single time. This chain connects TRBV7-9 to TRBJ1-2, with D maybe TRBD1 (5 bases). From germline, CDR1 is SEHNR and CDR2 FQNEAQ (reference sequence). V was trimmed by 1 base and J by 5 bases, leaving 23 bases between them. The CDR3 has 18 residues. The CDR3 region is CASSLEGNRHSNLYGYTF. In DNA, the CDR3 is TGTGCCAGCAGCTTAGAAGGGAACAGGCACTCTAACTTATATGGCTACACCTTC.

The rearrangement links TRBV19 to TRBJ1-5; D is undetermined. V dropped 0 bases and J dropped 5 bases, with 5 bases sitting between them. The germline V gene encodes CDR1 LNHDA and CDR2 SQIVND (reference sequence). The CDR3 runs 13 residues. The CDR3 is CASSIDLHQPQHF. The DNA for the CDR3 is TGTGCCAGTAGTATAGATCTACATCAGCCCCAGCATTTT.

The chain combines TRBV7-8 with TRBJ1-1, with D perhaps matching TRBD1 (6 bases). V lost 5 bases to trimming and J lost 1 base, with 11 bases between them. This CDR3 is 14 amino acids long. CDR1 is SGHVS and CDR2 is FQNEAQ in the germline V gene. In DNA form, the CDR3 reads TGTGCCAGCAGCCCCAGGACAGCGAACACTGAAGCTTTCTTT. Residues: CASSPRTANTEAFF.

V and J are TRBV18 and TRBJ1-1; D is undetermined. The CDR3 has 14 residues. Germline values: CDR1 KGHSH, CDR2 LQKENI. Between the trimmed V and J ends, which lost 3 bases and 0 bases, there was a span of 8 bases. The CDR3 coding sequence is TGTGCCAGCTCACCCAGTACAATGAACACTGAAGCTTTCTTT. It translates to CASSPSTMNTEAFF. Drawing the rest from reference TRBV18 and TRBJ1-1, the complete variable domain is NAGVMQNPRHLVRRRGQEARLRCSPMKGHSHVYWYRQLPEEGLKFMVYLQKENIIDESGMPKERFSAEFPKEGPSILRIQQVVRGDSAAYFCASSPSTMNTEAFFGQGTRLTVV.

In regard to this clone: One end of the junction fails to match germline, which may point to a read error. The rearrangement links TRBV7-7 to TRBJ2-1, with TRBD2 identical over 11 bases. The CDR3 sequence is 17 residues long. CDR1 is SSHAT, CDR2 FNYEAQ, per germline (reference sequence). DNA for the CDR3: TGTGCTAGCAGCTTAGGACGACTAGCGGGACCTAACAATGAGCAGTTCTTC. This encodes CASSLGRLAGPNNEQFF. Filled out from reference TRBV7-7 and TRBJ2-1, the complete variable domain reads GAGVSQSPRYKVTKRGQDVTLRCDPISSHATLYWYQQALGQGPEFLTYFNYEAQPDKSGLPSDRFSAERPEGSISTLTIQRTEQRDSAMYRCASSLGRLAGPNNEQFFGPGTRLTVL.

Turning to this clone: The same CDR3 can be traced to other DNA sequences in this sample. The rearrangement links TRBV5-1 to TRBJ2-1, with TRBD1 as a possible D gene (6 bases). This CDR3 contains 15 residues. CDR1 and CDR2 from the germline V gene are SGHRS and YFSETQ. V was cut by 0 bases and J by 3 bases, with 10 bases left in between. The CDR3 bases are TGCGCCAGCAGCTTGGTGGACAGAGACTACAATGAGCAGTTCTTC. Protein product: CASSLVDRDYNEQFF. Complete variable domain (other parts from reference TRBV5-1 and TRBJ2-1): KAGVTQTPRYLIKTRGQQVTLSCSPISGHRSVSWYQQTPGQGLQFLFEYFSETQRNKGNFPGRFSGRQFSNSRSEMNVSTLELGDSALYLCASSLVDRDYNEQFFGPGTRLTVL.

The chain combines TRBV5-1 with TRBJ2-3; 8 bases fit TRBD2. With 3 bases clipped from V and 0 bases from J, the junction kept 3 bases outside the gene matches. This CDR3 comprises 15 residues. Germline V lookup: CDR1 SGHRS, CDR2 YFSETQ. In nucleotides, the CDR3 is TGCGCCAGCAGCTGGTCGGGGGGGAGCACAGATACGCAGTATTTT. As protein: CASSWSGGSTDTQYF.

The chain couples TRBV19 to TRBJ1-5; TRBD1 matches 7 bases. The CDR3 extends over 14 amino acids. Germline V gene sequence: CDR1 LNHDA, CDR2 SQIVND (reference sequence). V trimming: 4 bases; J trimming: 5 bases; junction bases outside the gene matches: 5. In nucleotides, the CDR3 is TGTGCCAGTAGTAAAGGAGGGGGCTATCAGCCCCAGCATTTT. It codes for CASSKGGGYQPQHF.

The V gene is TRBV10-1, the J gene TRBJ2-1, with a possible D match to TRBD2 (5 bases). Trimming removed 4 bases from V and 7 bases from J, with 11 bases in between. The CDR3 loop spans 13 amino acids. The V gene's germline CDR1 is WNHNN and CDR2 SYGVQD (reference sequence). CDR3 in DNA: TGCGCCAGCAGTGGCGGACTGGGGAATGAGCAGTTCTTC. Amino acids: CASSGGLGNEQFF.

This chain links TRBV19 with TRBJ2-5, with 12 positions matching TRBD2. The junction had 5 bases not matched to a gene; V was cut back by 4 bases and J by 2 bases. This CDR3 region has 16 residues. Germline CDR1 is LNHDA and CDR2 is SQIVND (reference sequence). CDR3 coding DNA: TGTGCCAGTAGTAGACGACTAGCGGGGGATCAAGAGACCCAGTACTTC. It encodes CASSRRLAGDQETQYF.

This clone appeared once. CDR3 residues: CASSPGTSGTYEQYF. CDR3 DNA sequence: TGCGCCAGCAGCCCCGGGACTAGCGGGACCTACGAGCAGTACTTC. This chain connects TRBV5-1 to TRBJ2-7, with 13 bases that match TRBD2. The V segment lost 4 bases and the J segment 2 bases; nucleotides outside the gene matches: 3. Germline V gene data show CDR1 as SGHRS and CDR2 as YFSETQ. This CDR3 has 15 amino acids.

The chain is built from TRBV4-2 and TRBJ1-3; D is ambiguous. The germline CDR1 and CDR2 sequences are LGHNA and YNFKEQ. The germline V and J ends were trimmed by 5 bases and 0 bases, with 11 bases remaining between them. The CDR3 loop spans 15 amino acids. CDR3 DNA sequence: TGTGCCAGCAGCTTCGACACCAGCTCTGGAAACACCATATATTTT. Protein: CASSFDTSSGNTIYF.

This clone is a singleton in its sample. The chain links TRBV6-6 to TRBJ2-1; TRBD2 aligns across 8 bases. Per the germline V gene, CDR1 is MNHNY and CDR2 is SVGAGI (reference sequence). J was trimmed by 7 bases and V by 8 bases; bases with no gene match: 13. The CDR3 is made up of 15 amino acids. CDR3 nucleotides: TGTGCCAGCGGGAGTCAGCGGGAGTCGCGAAATGAGCAGTTCTTC. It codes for CASGSQRESRNEQFF.

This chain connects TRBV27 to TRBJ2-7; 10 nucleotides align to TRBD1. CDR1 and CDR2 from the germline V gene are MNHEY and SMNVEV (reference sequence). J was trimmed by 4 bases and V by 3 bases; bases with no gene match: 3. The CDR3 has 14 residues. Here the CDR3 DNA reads TGTGCCAGCAGTTTGAAGGGACAGGGGTACGAGCAGTACGTC. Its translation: CASSLKGQGYEQYV.

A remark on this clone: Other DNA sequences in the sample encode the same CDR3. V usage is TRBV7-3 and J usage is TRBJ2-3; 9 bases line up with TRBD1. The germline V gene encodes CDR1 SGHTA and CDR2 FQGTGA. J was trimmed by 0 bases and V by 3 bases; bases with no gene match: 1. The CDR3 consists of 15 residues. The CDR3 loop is CASSFGTGSTDTQYF. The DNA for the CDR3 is TGTGCCAGCAGCTTTGGGACAGGGAGCACAGATACGCAGTATTTT.

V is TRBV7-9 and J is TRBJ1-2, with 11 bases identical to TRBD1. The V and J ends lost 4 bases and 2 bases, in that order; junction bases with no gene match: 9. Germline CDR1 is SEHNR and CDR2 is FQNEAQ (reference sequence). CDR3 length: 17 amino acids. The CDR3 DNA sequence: TGTGCCAGCAGCTCGGGACAGGGGGAAAAAGGGAACTATGGCTACACCTTC. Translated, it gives CASSSGQGEKGNYGYTF.

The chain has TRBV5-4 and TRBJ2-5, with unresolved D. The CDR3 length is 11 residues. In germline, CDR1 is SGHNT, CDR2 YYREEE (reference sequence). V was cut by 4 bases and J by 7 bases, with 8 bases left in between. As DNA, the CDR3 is TGTGCCAGCAGCCTGGCAGGGACCCAGTACTTC. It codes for CASSLAGTQYF.

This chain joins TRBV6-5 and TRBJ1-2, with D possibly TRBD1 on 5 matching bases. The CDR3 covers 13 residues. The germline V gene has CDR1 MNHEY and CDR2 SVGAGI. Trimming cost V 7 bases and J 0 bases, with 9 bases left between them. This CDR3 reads CASTRQSNYGYTF. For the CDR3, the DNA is TGTGCCAGCACCAGACAGTCTAACTATGGCTACACCTTC.

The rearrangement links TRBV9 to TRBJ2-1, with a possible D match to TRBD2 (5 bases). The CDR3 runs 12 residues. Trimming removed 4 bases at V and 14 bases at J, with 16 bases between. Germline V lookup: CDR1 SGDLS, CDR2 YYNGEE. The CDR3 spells CASSPRLGEKFF. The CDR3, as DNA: TGTGCCAGCAGCCCTCGCCTGGGAGAGAAGTTCTTC.